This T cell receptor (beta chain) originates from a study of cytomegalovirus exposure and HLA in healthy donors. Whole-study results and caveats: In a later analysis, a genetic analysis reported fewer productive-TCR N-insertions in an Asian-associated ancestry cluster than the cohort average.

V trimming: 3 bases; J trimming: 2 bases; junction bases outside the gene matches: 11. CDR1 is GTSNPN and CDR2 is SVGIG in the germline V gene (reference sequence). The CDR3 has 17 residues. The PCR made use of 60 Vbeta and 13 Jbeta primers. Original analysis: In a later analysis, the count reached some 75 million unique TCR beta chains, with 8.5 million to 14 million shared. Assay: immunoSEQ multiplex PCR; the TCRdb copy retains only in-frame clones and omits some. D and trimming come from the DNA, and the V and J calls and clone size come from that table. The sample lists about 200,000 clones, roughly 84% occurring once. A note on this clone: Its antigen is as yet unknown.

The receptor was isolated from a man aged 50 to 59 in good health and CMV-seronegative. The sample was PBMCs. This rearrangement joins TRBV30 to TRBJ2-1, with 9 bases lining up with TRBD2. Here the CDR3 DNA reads TGTGCCTGGAGCGACTGGGCTAGCGGGGTACCCTACAATGAGCAGTTCTTC. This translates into CAWSDWASGVPYNEQFF.